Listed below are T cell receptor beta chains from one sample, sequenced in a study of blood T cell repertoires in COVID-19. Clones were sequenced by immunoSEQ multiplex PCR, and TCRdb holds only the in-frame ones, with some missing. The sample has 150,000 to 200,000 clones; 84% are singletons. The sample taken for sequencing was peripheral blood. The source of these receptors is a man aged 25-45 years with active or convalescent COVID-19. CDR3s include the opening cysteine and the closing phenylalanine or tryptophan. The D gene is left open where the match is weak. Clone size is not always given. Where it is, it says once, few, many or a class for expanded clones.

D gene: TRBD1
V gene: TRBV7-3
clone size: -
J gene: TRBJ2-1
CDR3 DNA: TGTGCCAGCAGCCGCCCCGGGACAGGCAGCAATGAGCAGTTCTTC
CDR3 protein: CASSRPGTGSNEQFF

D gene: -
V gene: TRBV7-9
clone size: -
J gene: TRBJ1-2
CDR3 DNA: TGTGCCTGCGACGGGGGGCCCAGGGGTAACTATGGCTACACCTTC
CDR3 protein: CACDGGPRGNYGYTF

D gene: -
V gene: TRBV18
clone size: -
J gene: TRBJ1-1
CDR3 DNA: TGTGCCAGCTCACCACGTAAGGGCGGGACTGAAGCTTTCTTT
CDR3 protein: CASSPRKGGTEAFF

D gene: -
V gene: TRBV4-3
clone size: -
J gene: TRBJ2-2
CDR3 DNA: TGCGCCAGCAGCCAAGATTTCATGAACACCGGGGAGCTGTTTTTT
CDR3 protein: CASSQDFMNTGELFF

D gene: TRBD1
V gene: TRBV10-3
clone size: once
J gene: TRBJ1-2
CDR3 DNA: TGTGCCATCAGTGAGGTGGGACAGGGGGCGCGTAGCTATGGCTACACCTTC
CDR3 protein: CAISEVGQGARSYGYTF

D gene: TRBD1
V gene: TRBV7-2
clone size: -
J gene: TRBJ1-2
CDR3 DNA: TGTGCCAGCAGCTTAGGTCGGGGACAGGGTATTCTCTATGGCTACACCTTC
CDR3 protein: CASSLGRGQGILYGYTF

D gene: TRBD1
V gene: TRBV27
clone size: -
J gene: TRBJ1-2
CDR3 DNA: TGTGCCAGCAGTTACAACAGGGGGTACAACTATGGCTACACCTTC
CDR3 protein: CASSYNRGYNYGYTF

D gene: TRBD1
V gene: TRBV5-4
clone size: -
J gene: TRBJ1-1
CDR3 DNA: TGTGCCAGCAGCCCGCGGACAGGGGGGGACACTGAAGCTTTCTTT
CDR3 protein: CASSPRTGGDTEAFF

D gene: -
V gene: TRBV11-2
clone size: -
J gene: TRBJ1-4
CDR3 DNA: TGTGCCAGCAGCCTCAGCGTCGGGAATGAAAAACTGTTTTTT
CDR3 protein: CASSLSVGNEKLFF

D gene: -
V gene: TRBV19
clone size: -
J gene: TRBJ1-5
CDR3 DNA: TGTGCCAGTAGTATAGGACAAGTATGGGATTTT
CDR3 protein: CASSIGQVWDF

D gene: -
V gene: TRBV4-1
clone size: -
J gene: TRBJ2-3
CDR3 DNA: TGCGCCAGCAGCCAGGACGGAGGGAAGACAGATACGCAGTATTTT
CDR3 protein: CASSQDGGKTDTQYF

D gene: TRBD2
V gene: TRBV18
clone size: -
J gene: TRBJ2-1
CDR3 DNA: TGTGCCAGCCTTCGGACTAGCGGGGTTTACAATGAGCAGTTCTTC
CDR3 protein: CASLRTSGVYNEQFF

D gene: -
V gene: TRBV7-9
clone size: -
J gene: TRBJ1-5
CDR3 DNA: TGTGCCAGCAGCAGATCGGGGGTAGGGAATCAGCCCCAGCATTTT
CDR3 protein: CASSRSGVGNQPQHF

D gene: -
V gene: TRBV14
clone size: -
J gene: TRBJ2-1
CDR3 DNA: TGTGCCAGCAGCCAAGAGAGGGAGGTAGTGCATGAGCAGTTCTTC
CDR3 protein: CASSQEREVVHEQFF

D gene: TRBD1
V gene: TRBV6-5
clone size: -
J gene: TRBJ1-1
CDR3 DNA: TGTGCCAGCAGGCCCGGACAGGTCGGGGCTTTCTTT
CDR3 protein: CASRPGQVGAFF

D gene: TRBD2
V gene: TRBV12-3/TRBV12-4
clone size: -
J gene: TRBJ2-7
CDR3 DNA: TGTGCCACCGGTAGCGGGATCACCTACGAGCAGTACTTC
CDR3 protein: CATGSGITYEQYF

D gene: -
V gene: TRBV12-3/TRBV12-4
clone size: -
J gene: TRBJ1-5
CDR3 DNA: TGTGCCAGCAGTTTACAGGCCAGGGCGCAGCATTTT
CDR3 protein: CASSLQARAQHF

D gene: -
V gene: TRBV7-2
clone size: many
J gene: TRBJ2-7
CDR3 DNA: TGTGCCAGCAGTCCGGACAGCGGGACCACCTACGAGCAGTACTTC
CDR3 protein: CASSPDSGTTYEQYF

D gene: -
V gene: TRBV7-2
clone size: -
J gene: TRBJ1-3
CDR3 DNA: TGTGCCAGCACTCTCACCCCGGGGGGCGGAAACACCATATATTTT
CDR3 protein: CASTLTPGGGNTIYF

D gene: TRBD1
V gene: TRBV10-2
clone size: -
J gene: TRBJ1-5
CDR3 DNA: TGCGCCAGCAGCCAGGGGACAGTCCGTAATCAGCCCCAGCATTTT
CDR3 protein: CASSQGTVRNQPQHF

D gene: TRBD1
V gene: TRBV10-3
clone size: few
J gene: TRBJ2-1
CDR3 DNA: TGTGCCATCAGTACGGGACAGGGAGATGAGCAGTTCTTC
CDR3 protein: CAISTGQGDEQFF

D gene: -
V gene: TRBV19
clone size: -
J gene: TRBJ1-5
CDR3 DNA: TGTGCCAGTAGCCCCCCCGGGGAGATACCCTCGTATAGCAATCAGCCCCAGCATTTT
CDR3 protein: CASSPPGEIPSYSNQPQHF

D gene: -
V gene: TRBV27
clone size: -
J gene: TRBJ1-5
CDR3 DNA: TGTGCCAGCAGTTTATCCGGCGGTCAGCCCCAGCATTTT
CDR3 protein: CASSLSGGQPQHF

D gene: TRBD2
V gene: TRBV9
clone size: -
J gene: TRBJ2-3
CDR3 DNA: TGTGCCAGCAGCGCCGGACTAGCGGCTAGCACAGATACGCAGTATTTT
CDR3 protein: CASSAGLAASTDTQYF

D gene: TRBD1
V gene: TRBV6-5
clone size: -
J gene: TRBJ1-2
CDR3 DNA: TGTGCCAGCACCCCGGGACAGGGGGCGCGTGGCTACACCTTC
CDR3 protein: CASTPGQGARGYTF

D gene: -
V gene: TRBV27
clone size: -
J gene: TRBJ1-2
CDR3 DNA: TGTGCCAGCAGTCCCCGGGGGGGGCTGATAGGCTACACCTTC
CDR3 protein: CASSPRGGLIGYTF